This T cell receptor beta chain was identified in a study of Ad26.COV2.S vaccination and SARS-CoV-2 variants. The CDR3 has 16 amino acids. Trimming left V 7 bases short and J 4 bases short, with 23 bases between. The germline V gene encodes CDR1 LNHDA and CDR2 SQIVND (reference sequence). Repertoires were generated with immunoSEQ multiplex PCR, while TCRdb's copy carries only in-frame clones and drops some. The profile shows roughly 680,000 clones, roughly 90% of them singletons. The treatment: some 19 received Ad26.COV2.S at low or high dose, single or two shots; about 5 received placebo; per-sample allocation not given. Following the first vaccine or placebo injection, samples were taken on day 63.

This chain connects TRBV19 to TRBJ2-7, with D possibly called TRBD1 or TRBD2 (5 bases each). This TCR came from a person aged 18-60 years who received the Ad26.COV2.S COVID-19 vaccine or a placebo. The material sequenced was peripheral blood, taken in a trial of Ad26.COV2.S vaccine versus placebo. CDR3 nucleotide sequence: TGTGCCAGTAATAAGGGACCGGGCCAGGGCCCTTACGAGCAGTACTTC. Amino acid sequence: CASNKGPGQGPYEQYF.